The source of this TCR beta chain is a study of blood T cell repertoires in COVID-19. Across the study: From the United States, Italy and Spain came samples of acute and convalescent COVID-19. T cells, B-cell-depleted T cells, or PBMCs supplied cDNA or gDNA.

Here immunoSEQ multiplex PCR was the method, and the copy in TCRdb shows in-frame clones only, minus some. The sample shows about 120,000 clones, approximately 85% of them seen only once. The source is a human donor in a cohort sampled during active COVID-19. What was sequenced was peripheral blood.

The CDR3 region has the DNA TGTGCCATCAGGGCGACAGGGGATGAAAAACTGTTTTTT. It specifies CAIRATGDEKLFF. This chain uses TRBV10-3 with TRBJ1-4; TRBD1 agrees at 8 bases. The germline V gene encodes CDR1 ENHRY and CDR2 SYGVKD. With 6 bases clipped from V and 6 bases from J, the junction kept 3 bases outside the gene matches. There are 13 residues in the CDR3.